This T cell receptor beta chain was identified during a study of T cell repertoires in cytomegalovirus infection (dated by TCRdb to the late 2010s). In the study overall: The peptide stimulations were aimed at well-studied HLA-B-restricted epitopes as well as recently identified HLA-C-restricted CMV epitopes, whose presentation resists viral immunomodulation. Donor HLA type was relevant to the analysis, because carriage of CMV infection together with the matching HLA type was indicated by public TCR beta signatures.

The CDR3 has 14 amino acids, counting the end cysteine and phenylalanine. The only DNA kept is the CDR3, 42 bases in frame from the first base. The germline ends are 13 bases apart after V is trimmed by 5 bases and J by 5 bases. Via the germline V gene, CDR1 is SGHVS and CDR2 FQNEAQ. The label giving this sample's treatment or condition can be read as: in vitro stimulation with specific CMV peptide epitopes to enrich CMV-specific T cells. What the authors observed across the whole study: In both this cohort and an independent roughly 330-donor cohort, the cumulative frequency of public TCR beta family members distinguished carriers of CMV infection plus the relevant HLA type. The ex vivo response was dominated by HLA-C-restricted CMV-specific TCR beta clonotypes, which also provided the single most frequent clonotype in two of eight donors.

There are many counts of this clonotype. Its antigen remains undetermined. The input lacks base qualities; no much larger clone sits a single base away. The sequencing machine was an Illumina HiSeq 1500. In-frame beta chains were kept once TCRdb had trimmed the public reads at Q25 with fastp and called clones with MiXCR. Each entry merges the rows of one CDR3 protein and shows their most common DNA and genes. Recorded for this sample are about 920,000 distinct CDR3 sequences; about a third of them occurred a single time. The ten largest account for roughly an eighth of the sample. The sequencing used cultured CD8+ T cells from PBMCs, collected from culture after CMV antigen stimulation. The chain joins TRBV7-8 to TRBJ2-1, with the D gene not confidently named. The sequence was collected from a human donor in good health (CMV status not recorded). Some clones in this sample may be carry-over from other donors' samples. The base sequence is TGTGCCAGCAGCATCTCGGGTTTTCACAATGAGCAGTTCTTC. Its coded protein is CASSISGFHNEQFF.